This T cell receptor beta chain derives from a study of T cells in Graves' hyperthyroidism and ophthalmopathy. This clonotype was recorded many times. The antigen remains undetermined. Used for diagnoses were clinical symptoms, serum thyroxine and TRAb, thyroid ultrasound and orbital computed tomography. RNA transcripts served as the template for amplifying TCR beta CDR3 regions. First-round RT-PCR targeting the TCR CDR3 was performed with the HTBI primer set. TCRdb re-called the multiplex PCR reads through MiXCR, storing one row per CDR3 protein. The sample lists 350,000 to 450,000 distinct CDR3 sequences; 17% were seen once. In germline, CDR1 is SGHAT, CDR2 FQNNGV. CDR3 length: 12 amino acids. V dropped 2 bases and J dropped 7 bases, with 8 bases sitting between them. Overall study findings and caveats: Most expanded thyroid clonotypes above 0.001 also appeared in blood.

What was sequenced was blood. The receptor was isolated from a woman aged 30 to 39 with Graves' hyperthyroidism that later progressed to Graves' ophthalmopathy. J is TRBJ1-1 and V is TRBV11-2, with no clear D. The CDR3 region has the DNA TGTGCCAGCAGCTTATTGGGCGGTGAAGCTTTCTTT. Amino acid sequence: CASSLLGGEAFF.